This T cell receptor beta chain was sequenced in a study of cytotoxic CD8 clonotypes in ibrutinib-treated CLL. Study background: Once patients had received a median around 12 months of treatment, range 6 to 36, response samples were obtained. Among the samples, the mean was roughly 260,000 productive templates and approximately 94,000 productive rearrangements.

On this clone: Its antigen remains unidentified.

Profiling relied on immunoSEQ multiplex PCR, and the TCRdb table lists in-frame clones only, not all of them. The sample consists of about 140,000 clones, 80% of them appearing once. The CDR3 is 17 residues long. Germline V gene sequence: CDR1 SGHTA, CDR2 FQGTGA. The V gene end was trimmed by 5 bases and the J gene end by 2 bases; junction bases not matched to a gene: 14. The study, taken as a whole, reports: Public clonotypes showed up rarely, and on treatment they shrank or held steady.

Around 1.9 micrograms of genomic DNA, which was extracted from cryopreserved PBMCs, served as the material used for the TCR beta libraries. Specimen: PBMCs, collected after 36 months of ibrutinib treatment. This sequence joins TRBV7-3 and TRBJ2-7; 8 positions match TRBD2. This receptor was taken from a human donor with chronic lymphocytic leukemia. The CDR3 reads CASSPHPGLGGTYEQYF. CDR3 sequence (DNA): TGTGCCAGCAGCCCCCACCCGGGACTAGGCGGGACCTACGAGCAGTACTTC.